This entry concerns a single T cell receptor beta chain. In the same sample, other DNA sequences code for this CDR3. This entry belongs to a study of blood T cell repertoires in COVID-19. Study at large: Donors in the United States, Italy and Spain gave samples during acute or convalescent COVID-19. The cDNA or gDNA used as material had been derived from T cells, B-cell-depleted T cells, or PBMCs.

Per the authors' pipeline: From reference gene primer amplification, estimates of nucleated cell counts were derived. The method was immunoSEQ multiplex PCR; TCRdb's version includes in-frame clones alone and lacks a portion of them. Clone size and the V and J calls come from that table; the DNA yielded D and trimming. The data show about 76,000 clones, around 80% seen once. V lost 1 base and J lost 1, with 7 bases in between. The CDR3 length is 14 residues. Per the germline V gene, CDR1 is SGHTA and CDR2 is FQGTGA. The V gene is TRBV7-3, the J gene TRBJ1-1, with D hard to call. Material for sequencing was peripheral blood. The clonotype was recovered from a woman aged 60-75 years with acute or convalescent COVID-19. DNA of the CDR3: TGTGCCAGCAGCTTAAGCGGAGAGAACACTGAAGCTTTCTTT. This gives the protein CASSLSGENTEAFF.